Each of the 4 T cell receptor beta chains below was sequenced from the same sample in a study of shared clonotypes between healthy human individuals. Sequencing used immunoSEQ multiplex PCR; TCRdb keeps in-frame clones, though not all of them. The table has a few million clones, roughly 92% seen once. The sample comprised naive CD4+ T cells sorted from blood. As to subset: CD45RA+ positively selected. These receptors came from a man between 18 and 35 years old in good health.

CDR3 protein: CASSPDRSTAKNIQYF. The CDR3 DNA reads as TGTGCCAGCAGCCCGGACCGAAGCACGGCCAAAAACATTCAGTACTTC. The V and J genes are TRBV2 and TRBJ2-4; D gene unclear. In germline, CDR1 is SNHLY, CDR2 FYNNEI. Trimming shortened V by 6 bases and J by 1 base, and 16 bases separated the two germline ends. CDR3 length: 16 residues. The full variable domain, its missing parts supplied by reference TRBV2 and TRBJ2-4, is EPEVTQTPSHQVTQMGQEVILRCVPISNHLYFYWYRQILGQKVEFLVSFYNNEISEKSEIFDDQFSVERPDGSNFTLKIRSTKLEDSAMYFCASSPDRSTAKNIQYFGAGTRLSVL.

This chain uses TRBV10-2 with TRBJ2-6; the D call may be TRBD1 or TRBD2 (6 bases each). There are 16 residues in the CDR3. Per germline, CDR1 WSHSY and CDR2 SAAADI. The DNA for the CDR3 is TGCGCGGCCAGGAGGGAGACAGGTACTGGGGCCAACGTCCTGACTTTC. It codes for CAARRETGTGANVLTF.

For this clone: Other DNA sequences of this sample code for an identical CDR3. J is TRBJ2-2 and V is TRBV30; D remains ambiguous. There are 11 residues in the CDR3. Trimming took off 1 base at V and 8 bases at J, with 5 bases between the two ends. Germline V gene data show CDR1 as GTSNPN and CDR2 as SVGIG (reference sequence). The CDR3 sequence: CAWSAAGELFF. CDR3 DNA sequence: TGTGCCTGGAGTGCGGCAGGGGAGCTGTTTTTT.

This sequence joins TRBV6-5 and TRBJ1-5; D call uncertain. CDR3 length equals 15 residues. The V gene's germline CDR1 is MNHEY and CDR2 SVGAGI. Deletions cut 0 bases from V and 6 bases from J, with 12 bases between. The CDR3 is CASSYSAIKGQPQHF. The CDR3 bases are TGTGCCAGCAGTTACTCGGCAATCAAAGGTCAGCCCCAGCATTTT.